This TCR beta chain was retrieved from a study of T cells in Graves' hyperthyroidism and ophthalmopathy. Study-level findings and limits: Prediction of ophthalmopathy progression came a median approximately 6.5 months pre-onset.

Amplification of TCR beta CDR3 regions was performed using RNA transcripts as template. A first-round RT-PCR of the TCR CDR3 used the HTBI primer set. TCRdb re-derived calls from the multiplex PCR reads in MiXCR, one entry per CDR3 protein. The sample has roughly 500,000 distinct CDR3 sequences, roughly 50% seen once; the top ten hold 15% to 20%. This clonotype was counted between two and nine times. The antigen is not known. With a much larger clone just one base away, this may be a read error. Exclusion criteria comprised uncontrolled infection, other autoimmune disease, pregnancy or lactation. The receptor's source is an adult woman with Graves' disease, either hyperthyroidism or ophthalmopathy (not recorded which). The sample consisted of peripheral blood or thyroid tissue (not recorded which).

The DNA of the CDR3 is TGCGCCAGCAGCTCACTTGGAACAGGAGACTATGGCCACACCTTC. Its protein is CASSSLGTGDYGHTF. The chain combines TRBV25-1 with TRBJ1-2; TRBD1 might be the D (5 bases). Per germline, CDR1 MGHDK and CDR2 SYGVNS. This CDR3 is 15 amino acids long.